The source of this T cell receptor (beta chain) is a study of cytomegalovirus exposure and HLA in healthy donors. Overall study results and limits: In a later analysis, CMV-associated beta chains were mostly HLA-associated, it appeared.

The PCR made use of 60 Vbeta and 13 Jbeta primers. The assay was immunoSEQ multiplex PCR, and TCRdb's table has in-frame clones only and misses some. The data hold about 200,000 clones, with around 77% observed a single time. Donors had nominal health at sampling but likely had unrecorded immune exposures. There are 15 residues in the CDR3. Germline-derived CDR1 and CDR2 are LNHNV and YYDKDF (reference sequence). The V segment lost 2 bases and the J segment 4 bases; nucleotides outside the gene matches: 4. Comments on this clone: Antigen: not known.

The chain carries TRBV15 and TRBJ2-1, with 8 bases lining up with TRBD1. Material: PBMCs. The TCR comes from a woman aged 25 to 39 in good health and CMV-seronegative. CDR3 in amino acids: CATSRSRGQYNEQFF. CDR3 nucleotide sequence: TGTGCCACCAGCAGATCCAGGGGGCAGTACAATGAGCAGTTCTTC.